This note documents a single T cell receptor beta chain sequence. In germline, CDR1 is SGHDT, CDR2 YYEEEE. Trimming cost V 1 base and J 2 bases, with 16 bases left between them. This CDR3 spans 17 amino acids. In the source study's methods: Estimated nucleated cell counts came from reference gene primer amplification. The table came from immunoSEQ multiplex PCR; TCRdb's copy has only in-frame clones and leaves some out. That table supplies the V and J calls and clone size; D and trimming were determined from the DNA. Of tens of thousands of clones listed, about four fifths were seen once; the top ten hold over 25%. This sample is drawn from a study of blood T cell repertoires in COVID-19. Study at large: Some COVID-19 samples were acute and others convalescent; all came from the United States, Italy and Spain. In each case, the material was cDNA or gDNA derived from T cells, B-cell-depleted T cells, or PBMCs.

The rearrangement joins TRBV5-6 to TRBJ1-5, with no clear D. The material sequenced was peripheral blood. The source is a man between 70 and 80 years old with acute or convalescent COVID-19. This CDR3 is CASSLSPTGLGNQPQHF. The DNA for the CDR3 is TGTGCCAGCAGCTTGTCTCCCACGGGGTTGGGCAATCAGCCCCAGCATTTT.